Sequencing of this T cell receptor beta chain was carried out in a study of shared clonotypes between healthy human individuals. For the study at large: There were three CD4 naive, three CD4 memory, two CD8 naive and one CD8 memory plates per donor.

The study's findings and limits: Shared across several donors were roughly 5.3% of the naive CD4 clonotypes.

About this clone itself: Its antigen is currently unknown.

This CDR3 spans 15 amino acids. V lost 5 bases and J lost 4; bases outside the gene matches: 9. The V gene's germline CDR1 is SEHNR and CDR2 FQNEAQ (reference sequence). Donors had no recently reported acute infections or vaccinations and were HIV-negative. Clones were read by immunoSEQ multiplex PCR, and TCRdb kept only the in-frame ones, dropping some. The sample carries some 2.3 million clones, 85% to 95% recorded once. The origin of this receptor is a man aged 18-30 years in good health. Some clones in this sample may be carry-over from other donors' samples. The sequenced sample consisted of naive CD4+ T cells from PBMCs. Documented subset: CD45RA+ positively selected. The rearrangement links TRBV7-9 to TRBJ2-7; TRBD1 matches 9 bases. The CDR3 region has the DNA TGTGCCAGCAGCCCTTCCGGGGACAGGGTGTACGAGCAGTACTTC. Its translation is CASSPSGDRVYEQYF. The variable domain in full, completed from reference TRBV7-9 and TRBJ2-7, reads DTGVSQNPRHKITKRGQNVTFRCDPISEHNRLYWYRQTLGQGPEFLTYFQNEAQLEKSRLLSDRFSAERPKGSFSTLEIQRTEQGDSAMYLCASSPSGDRVYEQYFGPGTRLTVT.